This is a list of T cell receptor beta chains from one sample in a study of CD8 T cells in ankylosing spondylitis. MiXCR, run by TCRdb on the 5' RACE reads, gives a single entry per CDR3 protein. The sample consists of about 840,000 distinct CDR3 sequences, around 11% of them appearing once. The sample comprised blood, either unsorted or a sorted T cell fraction (not recorded which). The receptors stem from a male donor with ankylosing spondylitis. The CDR3 runs from the conserved cysteine through the conserved F or W. Each record gives: V gene, clone size, J gene, D gene, CDR3 DNA, CDR3 protein. D genes are given only for firm matches. Clone size, where shown, is once, few, many, or a class for clones that have expanded.

>TRBV20-1|-|TRBJ2-5|-
TGCAGTGCTAGAGATACAGCGGAGTTGTCTCTCCAAGAGACCCAGTACTTC
CSARDTAELSLQETQYF
>TRBV29-1|many|TRBJ2-3|-
TGCAGCTTCAGCGGGTTGGGCGCCACAGATACGCAGTATTTT
CSFSGLGATDTQYF
>TRBV20-1|many|TRBJ1-4|TRBD1
TGCAGTGCCTCGACAGGGGGGGAAAAACTGTTTTTT
CSASTGGEKLFF
>TRBV20-1|-|TRBJ2-1|TRBD2
TGCAGTGCTAGAGGGGAACTAGCGGGGAACAATGAGCAGTTCTTC
CSARGELAGNNEQFF
>TRBV15|few|TRBJ1-2|-
TGTGCCACCAGCAGAGTTCTCGGACGGCCCTATGGCTACACCTTC
CATSRVLGRPYGYTF
>TRBV6-5|few|TRBJ2-7|-
TGTGCCAGCAGTTACGGGCCCAAAACCTACGAGCAGTACTTC
CASSYGPKTYEQYF
>TRBV20-1|-|TRBJ2-5|TRBD1
TGCAGTGCAACCGCGACAGGGGGAGGTTGGGAGACCCAGTACTTC
CSATATGGGWETQYF
>TRBV28|few|TRBJ2-2|TRBD1
TGTGCCAGCAGGCCGACAGGGGAAGGGTCCGGGGAGCTGTTTTTT
CASRPTGEGSGELFF
>TRBV20-1|-|TRBJ2-5|TRBD2
TGCAGTGCTAGATTAGCGGGGGGGGGAGGAGAGACCCAGTACTTC
CSARLAGGGGETQYF
>TRBV11-2|-|TRBJ2-5|-
TGTGCCAGCAGCTTACATTCAGCATTTCCGGGGACCCAGTACTTC
CASSLHSAFPGTQYF
>TRBV19|-|TRBJ1-1|-
TGTGCCAGTAGTATAGGAGGATTCGAGACTGAAGCTTTCTTT
CASSIGGFETEAFF
>TRBV29-1|many|TRBJ2-1|-
TGCAGCGCACCCCGCTCCTACAATGAGCAGTTCTTC
CSAPRSYNEQFF
>TRBV7-2|-|TRBJ2-3|TRBD2
TGTGCCAGCAGCTTCGCGCGGGGGGGGTGGAAAGATACGCAGTATTTT
CASSFARGGWKDTQYF
>TRBV5-4|-|TRBJ2-2|-
TGTGCCAGCAGCCTAACCCTCGGGGGAGACCGCAGAACCCTGTTTTTT
CASSLTLGGDRRTLFF
>TRBV4-2|few|TRBJ1-5|-
TGTGCCAGCAGCCAAGGGGAACAGAACCTTGAACAGCCCCAGCATTTT
CASSQGEQNLEQPQHF
>TRBV12-3/TRBV12-4|many|TRBJ1-1|-
TGTGCCAGCAGTCGGACAACTGAAGCTTTCTTT
CASSRTTEAFF